The clone carrying this T cell receptor beta chain was seen many times. Its antigen is unknown. This specimen comes from a study of T cell repertoires in cytomegalovirus infection. Across the whole study: Recently described HLA-C-restricted plus well-studied HLA-B-restricted CMV epitopes were used. Study-wide results and limits: Identification of carriers of CMV plus the relevant HLA was achieved through cumulative public TCR beta family frequency.

CDR1 is SGHVS, CDR2 FQNEAQ, per germline. The CDR3 extends over 16 amino acids. J lost 4 bases, V lost 2 bases, and 8 bases had no gene match. A single record per CDR3 protein comes from TCRdb applying MiXCR to the reads. In the table there are 550,000 to 850,000 distinct CDR3 sequences, around a third of which are singletons. Source: cultured PBMCs, taken from culture after CMV antigen stimulation. The receptor was isolated from a human donor in good health (CMV status not recorded). Some clones in this sample may be carry-over from other donors' samples. The genes are TRBV7-8 and TRBJ1-5; 7 nucleotides agree with TRBD1. This chain's CDR3 is CASSLRTGLMNQPQHF. CDR3 bases: TGTGCCAGCAGCTTAAGGACAGGCCTAATGAATCAGCCCCAGCATTTT.